The 21 T cell receptor beta chains in this list originate from one sample, sequenced in a study of T cell responses to AZD1222 COVID-19 vaccine. The repertoire was sequenced with immunoSEQ multiplex PCR; TCRdb's copy has only in-frame clones and lacks some. The top ten hold 2.5% to 4% of the sample, which has about 150,000 clones, 80% to 95% seen once. Source: peripheral blood, taken 28 days after the second AZD1222 dose. The receptor set was obtained from an adult who received the AZD1222 COVID-19 vaccine.

The rearrangement joins TRBV2 to TRBJ2-3, with 12 bases fitting TRBD2. The CDR3 sequence is 15 residues long. Germline V gene lookup returns CDR1 SNHLY and CDR2 FYNNEI. V lost 8 bases to trimming and J lost 4 bases; unmatched junction nucleotides: 7. The CDR3 region has the DNA TGTGCCAGCCAGGAGACTAGCGGGAGTGCAGATACGCAGTATTTT. Protein sequence: CASQETSGSADTQYF. Filled out from reference TRBV2 and TRBJ2-3, the complete variable domain reads EPEVTQTPSHQVTQMGQEVILRCVPISNHLYFYWYRQILGQKVEFLVSFYNNEISEKSEIFDDQFSVERPDGSNFTLKIRSTKLEDSAMYFCASQETSGSADTQYFGPGTRLTVL.

As DNA, the CDR3 is TGTGCCAGCAGCAAGGACAGGGACTATGGCTACACCTTC. Its translation is CASSKDRDYGYTF. The rearrangement joins TRBV7-3 to TRBJ1-2; TRBD1 matches at 8 bases. V was clipped by 5 bases and J by 3 bases; unmatched bases: 2. This CDR3 has 13 amino acids. Germline loops: CDR1 SGHTA, CDR2 FQGTGA.

The DNA for the CDR3 is TGTGCCTCCTCTATTTCGGCTGGAAACACCATATATTTT. This sequence encodes CASSISAGNTIYF. The V and J genes are TRBV19 and TRBJ1-3; unclear D gene. The CDR3 covers 13 residues. CDR1 is LNHDA, CDR2 SQIVND, per germline (reference sequence). The V and J ends lost 11 bases and 2 bases respectively, with 13 bases between them.

The V and J genes are TRBV7-2 and TRBJ2-7, with 7 bases that match TRBD2. This CDR3 region has 15 residues. V lost 4 bases and J lost 4; bases outside the gene matches: 10. The germline CDR1 and CDR2 sequences are SGHTA and FQGNSA. The CDR3 spells CASSSPRGGSYEQYF. CDR3 bases: TGTGCCAGCAGCTCCCCCCGGGGCGGGAGTTACGAGCAGTACTTC. The full variable domain, completed using reference TRBV7-2 and TRBJ2-7, is GAGVSQSPSNKVTEKGKDVELRCDPISGHTALYWYRQSLGQGLEFLIYFQGNSAPDKSGLPSDRFSAERTGGSVSTLTIQRTQQEDSAVYLCASSSPRGGSYEQYFGPGTRLTVT.

The sample holds a few counts of this clone. The chain uses TRBV5-4 and TRBJ2-3, with TRBD1 matching 10 bases. J was trimmed by 5 bases and V by 4 bases; bases with no gene match: 4. This CDR3 contains 14 residues. CDR1 and CDR2 from the germline V gene are SGHNT and YYREEE (reference sequence). The CDR3 reads CASSMDRGRDTQYF. The CDR3 region has the DNA TGTGCCAGCAGCATGGACAGGGGGAGAGATACGCAGTATTTT.

The chain joins TRBV28 to TRBJ2-7; D call uncertain. Germline V gene sequence: CDR1 MDHEN, CDR2 SYDVKM. The V and J ends lost 7 bases and 4 bases respectively, with 20 bases between them. The CDR3 has 15 residues. As DNA, the CDR3 is TGTGCCAGCACTGGGGTTGGTAGCAGCAGGTACGAGCAGTACTTC. Amino acids: CASTGVGSSRYEQYF.

The chain links TRBV5-4 to TRBJ2-1, with 14 nucleotides matching TRBD2. V shed 4 bases and J 8 bases; nucleotides not matched to a gene: 8. The CDR3 totals 16 residues. Germline CDR1 and CDR2: SGHNT and YYREEE (reference sequence). The CDR3 is CASSPGTSGSIYEQFF. The CDR3 DNA sequence: TGTGCCAGCAGCCCGGGGACTAGCGGGAGTATATATGAGCAGTTCTTC.

J is TRBJ2-7 and V is TRBV4-1; tentatively, D is TRBD1 (5 bases). Germline CDR1 reads MGHRA; CDR2 reads YSYEKL. This CDR3 contains 13 residues. V lost 2 bases and J 6 bases, leaving 11 bases between the germline ends. The CDR3: CASSQRTLTEQYF. The CDR3 nucleotides are TGCGCCAGCAGCCAACGGACATTAACCGAGCAGTACTTC.

This clone was seen only once. The J gene is TRBJ2-3, the V gene TRBV29-1, with 10 bases aligning to TRBD1. Germline lookup yields CDR1 SQVTM and CDR2 ANQGSEA. Germline trimming cut 0 bases from V and 6 bases from J; bases unmatched to any gene: 6. This CDR3 is 15 amino acids long. The CDR3: CSVEDPGTGDDTQYF. CDR3 in DNA: TGCAGCGTTGAAGACCCCGGGACAGGGGACGATACGCAGTATTTT.

The chain links TRBV21-1 to TRBJ2-2; no check of the table's D call, TRBD1, against the DNA was made. TRBV21-1 is marked as a pseudogene. CDR3 length: 16 residues. Written as DNA, the CDR3 is TGTGCCAGCAGCGAACAGGGAAACCAAGAATCGGGGGAGCTGTTTTTT. Translation gives CASSEQGNQESGELFF.

This clone was observed a few times. This chain connects TRBV6-5 to TRBJ2-7; 7 nucleotides align to TRBD1. Germline V CDR1 and CDR2: MNHEY, SVGAGI. The CDR3 covers 14 residues. Trimming removed 6 bases from V and 2 bases from J; junction bases left unmatched: 7. CDR3 coding DNA: TGTGCCAGCAGCAACAGTCAGGGGGCCTACGAGCAGTACTTC. Its translation is CASSNSQGAYEQYF.

J is TRBJ1-2 and V is TRBV19; D is undetermined. Trimming cost V 3 bases and J 8 bases, with 10 bases left between them. Germline CDR1 and CDR2: LNHDA and SQIVND (reference sequence). The CDR3 loop spans 12 amino acids. CDR3 nucleotides: TGTGCCAGTAGTATTTTAATGGGAGGCTACACCTTC. Translated, it gives CASSILMGGYTF. Looking up the rest from reference TRBV19 and TRBJ1-2 gives the full variable domain: DGGITQSPKYLFRKEGQNVTLSCEQNLNHDAMYWYRQDPGQGLRLIYYSQIVNDFQKGDIAEGYSVSREKKESFPLTVTSAQKNPTAFYLCASSILMGGYTFGSGTRLTVV.

This CDR3 is CATSRDLNQPQHF. The DNA of the CDR3 is TGTGCCACCAGCAGAGATCTCAATCAGCCCCAGCATTTT. This chain uses TRBV15 with TRBJ1-5; no reliable D call. Germline V lookup: CDR1 LNHNV, CDR2 YYDKDF (reference sequence). The CDR3 sequence is 13 residues long. V lost 0 bases, J lost 3 bases, and 3 bases lay in between.

The rearrangement joins TRBV28 to TRBJ1-2, with 7 bases aligning to TRBD1. CDR1 MDHEN and CDR2 SYDVKM come from the germline V gene. The CDR3 sequence is 16 residues long. V shed 4 bases and J 3 bases; nucleotides not matched to a gene: 11. CDR3 nucleotides: TGTGCCAGCAGTTCGATAGGGGGCGCAGGGGACTATGGCTACACCTTC. It yields the protein CASSSIGGAGDYGYTF.

This chain uses TRBV28 with TRBJ2-7; a weak D match, TRBD2 (7 bases). CDR1 and CDR2 (germline): MDHEN, SYDVKM. This CDR3 is built from 14 residues. V shed 3 bases and J shed 6 bases, with 15 bases lying between them. This chain's CDR3 is CASSLSGTIGEQYF. The CDR3 coding sequence is TGTGCCAGCAGTTTGAGCGGGACAATCGGCGAGCAGTACTTC.

The V gene is TRBV5-8, the J gene TRBJ1-1; D remains ambiguous. Trimming stripped 4 bases from V and 7 bases from J, with 11 bases between. In germline, CDR1 is SGHTS, CDR2 YDEGEE. The CDR3 loop spans 12 amino acids. The CDR3 spells CASSARRREAFF. CDR3 bases: TGTGCCAGCAGCGCGCGACGGCGTGAAGCTTTCTTT.

The rearrangement uses TRBV18 and TRBJ1-3; TRBD1 might be the D (5 bases). The CDR3 extends over 13 amino acids. V was pared by 9 bases and J by 4 bases, with 13 bases between. Germline V gene lookup returns CDR1 KGHSH and CDR2 LQKENI. The CDR3 reads CASYTGQGNTIYF. Here the CDR3 DNA reads TGTGCCAGTTACACAGGCCAAGGAAACACCATATATTTT.

This chain links TRBV18 with TRBJ1-5, with 7 bases matching TRBD1. In germline, CDR1 is KGHSH, CDR2 LQKENI. V lost 5 bases and J lost 0; bases outside the gene matches: 7. The CDR3 contains 16 residues. Here the CDR3 reads CASSVGTENSNQPQHF. CDR3 DNA: TGTGCCAGCTCAGTAGGGACAGAGAATAGCAATCAGCCCCAGCATTTT.

This sequence joins TRBV9 and TRBJ1-1; D uncertain. V dropped 3 bases and J dropped 4 bases, with 10 bases sitting between them. The CDR3 extends over 13 amino acids. From germline, CDR1 is SGDLS and CDR2 YYNGEE. The CDR3 DNA reads as TGTGCCAGCAGCGGCGGATTTAGCACTGAAGCTTTCTTT. Protein sequence: CASSGGFSTEAFF. Based on the CDR3 plus reference TRBV9 and TRBJ1-1, the full variable domain is DSGVTQTPKHLITATGQRVTLRCSPRSGDLSVYWYQQSLDQGLQFLIQYYNGEERAKGNILERFSAQQFPDLHSELNLSSLELGDSALYFCASSGGFSTEAFFGQGTRLTVV.

The rearrangement uses TRBV6-1 and TRBJ2-1; tentatively, D is TRBD1 (6 bases). Trimming pared 2 bases from V and 8 bases from J, leaving 7 bases between. Germline loops: CDR1 MNHNS, CDR2 SASEGT. There are 12 residues in the CDR3. The CDR3 bases are TGTGCCAGCAGTGAAAGGGGGTATGAGCAGTTCTTC. It specifies CASSERGYEQFF.

This clone showed up just once. The genes are TRBV28 and TRBJ2-5; D call uncertain. Trimming removed 5 bases at V and 0 bases at J, with 4 bases between. The CDR3 spans 12 residues. Germline V lookup: CDR1 MDHEN, CDR2 SYDVKM. CDR3 protein: CASSTYQETQYF. Here the CDR3 DNA reads TGTGCCAGCAGTACCTACCAAGAGACCCAGTACTTC.